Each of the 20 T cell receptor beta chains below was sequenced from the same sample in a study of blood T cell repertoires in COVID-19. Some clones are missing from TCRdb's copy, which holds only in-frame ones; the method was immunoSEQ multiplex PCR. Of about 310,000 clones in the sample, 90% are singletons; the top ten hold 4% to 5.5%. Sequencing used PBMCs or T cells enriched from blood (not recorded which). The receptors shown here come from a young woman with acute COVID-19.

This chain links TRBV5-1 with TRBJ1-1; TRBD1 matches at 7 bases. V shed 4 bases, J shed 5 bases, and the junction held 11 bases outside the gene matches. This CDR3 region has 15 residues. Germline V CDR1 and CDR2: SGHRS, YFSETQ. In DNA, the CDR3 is TGCGCCAGCAGCAGGGGGCCGACAGGTGGTACTGAAGCTTTCTTT. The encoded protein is CASSRGPTGGTEAFF.

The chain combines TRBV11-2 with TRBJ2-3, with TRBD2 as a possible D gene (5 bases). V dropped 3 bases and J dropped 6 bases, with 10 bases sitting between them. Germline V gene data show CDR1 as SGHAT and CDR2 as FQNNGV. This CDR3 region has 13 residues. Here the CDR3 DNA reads TGTGCCAGCAGCTTGGGAGTAATGGATACGCAGTATTTT. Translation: CASSLGVMDTQYF.

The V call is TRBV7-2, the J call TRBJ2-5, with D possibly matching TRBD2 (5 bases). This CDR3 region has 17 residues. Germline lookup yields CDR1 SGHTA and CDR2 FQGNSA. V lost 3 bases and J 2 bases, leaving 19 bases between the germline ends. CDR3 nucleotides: TGTGCCAGCAGCTTCGTCCTAGCACTACCTCAGCAAGAGACCCAGTACTTC. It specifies CASSFVLALPQQETQYF.

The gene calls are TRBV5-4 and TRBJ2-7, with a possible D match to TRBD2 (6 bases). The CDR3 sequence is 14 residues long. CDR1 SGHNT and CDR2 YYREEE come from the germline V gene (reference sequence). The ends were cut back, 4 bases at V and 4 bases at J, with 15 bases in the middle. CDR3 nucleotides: TGTGCCAGCAGCCCGGATGGAGGGTCATACGAGCAGTACTTC. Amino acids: CASSPDGGSYEQYF.

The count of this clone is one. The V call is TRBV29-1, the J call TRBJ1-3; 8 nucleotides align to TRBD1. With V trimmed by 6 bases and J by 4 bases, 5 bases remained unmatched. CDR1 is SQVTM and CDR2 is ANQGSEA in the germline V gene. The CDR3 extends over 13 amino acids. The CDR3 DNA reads TGCAGCGTCCGGACAGGGAAGGGAAACACCATATATTTT. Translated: CSVRTGKGNTIYF.

The DNA of the CDR3 is TGTGCCAGCAGTCTCCGGGACTACAGCTCCTACGAGCAGTACTTC. This translates into CASSLRDYSSYEQYF. The chain combines TRBV2 with TRBJ2-7; 7 positions match TRBD2. Germline V gene data show CDR1 as SNHLY and CDR2 as FYNNEI. The CDR3 is 15 residues long. Trimming at V came to 5 bases and at J to 0 bases, leaving 7 bases not matched to a gene.

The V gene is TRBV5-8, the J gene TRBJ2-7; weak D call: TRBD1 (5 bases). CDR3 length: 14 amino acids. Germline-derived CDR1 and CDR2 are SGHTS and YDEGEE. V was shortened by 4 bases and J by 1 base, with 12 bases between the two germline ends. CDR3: CASSSQGASYEQYF. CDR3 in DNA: TGTGCCAGCAGCAGTCAAGGGGCTTCCTACGAGCAGTACTTC.

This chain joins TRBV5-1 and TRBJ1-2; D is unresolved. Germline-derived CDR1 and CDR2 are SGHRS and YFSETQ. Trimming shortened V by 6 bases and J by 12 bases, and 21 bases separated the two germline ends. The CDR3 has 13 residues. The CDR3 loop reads CASTPELGSGHTF. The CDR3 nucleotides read TGCGCCAGCACACCCGAGCTTGGATCTGGGCACACCTTC.

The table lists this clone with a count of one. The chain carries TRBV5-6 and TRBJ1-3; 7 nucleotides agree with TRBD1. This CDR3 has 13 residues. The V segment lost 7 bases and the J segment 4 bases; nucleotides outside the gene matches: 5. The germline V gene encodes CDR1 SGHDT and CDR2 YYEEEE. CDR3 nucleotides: TGTGCCAGCGGAGGGACAGAAGGAAACACCATATATTTT. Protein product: CASGGTEGNTIYF.

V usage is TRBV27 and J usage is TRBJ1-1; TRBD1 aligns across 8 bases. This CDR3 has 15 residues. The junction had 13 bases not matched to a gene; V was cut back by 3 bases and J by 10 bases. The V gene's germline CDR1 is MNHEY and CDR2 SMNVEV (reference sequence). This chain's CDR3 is CASSFVPGQGGRAFF. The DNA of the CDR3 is TGTGCCAGCAGTTTCGTTCCCGGACAGGGTGGGAGAGCTTTCTTT.

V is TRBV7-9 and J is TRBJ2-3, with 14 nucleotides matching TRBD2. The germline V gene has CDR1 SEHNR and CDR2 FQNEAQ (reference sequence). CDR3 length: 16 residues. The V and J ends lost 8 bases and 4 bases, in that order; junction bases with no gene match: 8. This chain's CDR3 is CASETSGRALADTQYF. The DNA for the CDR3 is TGTGCCAGCGAGACTAGCGGGAGGGCTTTGGCAGATACGCAGTATTTT.

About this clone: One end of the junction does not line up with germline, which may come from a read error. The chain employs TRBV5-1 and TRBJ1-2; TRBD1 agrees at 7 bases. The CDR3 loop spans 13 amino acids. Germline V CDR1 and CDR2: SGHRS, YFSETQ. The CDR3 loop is CASSPNPPDREVF. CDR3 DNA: TGCGCCAGCAGCCCGAACCCTCCAGACAGGGAGGTCTTC.

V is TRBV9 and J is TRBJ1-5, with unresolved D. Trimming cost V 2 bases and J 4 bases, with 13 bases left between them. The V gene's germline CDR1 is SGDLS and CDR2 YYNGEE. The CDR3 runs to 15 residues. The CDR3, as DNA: TGTGCCAGCAGCGTTTCCCCGACGGGGAATCAGCCCCAGCATTTT. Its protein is CASSVSPTGNQPQHF.

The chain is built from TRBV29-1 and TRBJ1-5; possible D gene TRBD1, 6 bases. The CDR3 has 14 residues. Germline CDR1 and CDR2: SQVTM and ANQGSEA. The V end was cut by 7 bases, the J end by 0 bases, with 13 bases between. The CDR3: CSAGTLNSNQPQHF. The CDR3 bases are TGCAGCGCCGGGACATTAAATAGCAATCAGCCCCAGCATTTT.

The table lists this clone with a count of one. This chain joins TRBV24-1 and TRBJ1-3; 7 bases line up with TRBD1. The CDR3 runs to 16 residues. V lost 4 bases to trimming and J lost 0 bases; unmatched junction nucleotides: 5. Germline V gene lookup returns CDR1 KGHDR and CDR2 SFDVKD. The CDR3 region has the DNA TGTGCCACCAGTGACCACAGGGACAGCTCTGGAAACACCATATATTTT. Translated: CATSDHRDSSGNTIYF.

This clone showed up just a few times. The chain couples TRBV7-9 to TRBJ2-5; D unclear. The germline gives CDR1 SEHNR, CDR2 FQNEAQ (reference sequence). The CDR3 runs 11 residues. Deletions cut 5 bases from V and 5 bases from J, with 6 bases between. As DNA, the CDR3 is TGTGCCAGCAGCCCCTCGGAGACCCAGTACTTC. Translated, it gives CASSPSETQYF.

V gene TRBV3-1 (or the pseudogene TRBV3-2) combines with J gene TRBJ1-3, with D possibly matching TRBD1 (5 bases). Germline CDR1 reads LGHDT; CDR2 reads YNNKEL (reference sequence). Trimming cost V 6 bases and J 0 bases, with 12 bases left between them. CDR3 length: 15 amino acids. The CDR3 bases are TGTGCCAGCAGTCCTTCGACAGTCTCTGGAAACACCATATATTTT. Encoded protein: CASSPSTVSGNTIYF.

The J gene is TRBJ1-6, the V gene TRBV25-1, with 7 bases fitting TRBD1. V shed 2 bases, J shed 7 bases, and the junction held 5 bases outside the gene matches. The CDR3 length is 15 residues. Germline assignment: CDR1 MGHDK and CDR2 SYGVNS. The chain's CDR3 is CASSEGDSSNSPLHF. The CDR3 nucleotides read TGTGCCAGCAGTGAAGGGGACAGTTCCAATTCACCCCTCCACTTT.

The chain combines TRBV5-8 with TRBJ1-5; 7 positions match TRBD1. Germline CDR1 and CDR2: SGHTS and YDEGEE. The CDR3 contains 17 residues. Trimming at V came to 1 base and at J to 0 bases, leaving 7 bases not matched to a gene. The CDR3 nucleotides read TGTGCCAGCAGCTTGATTTTGGGACAGTCTAGCAATCAGCCCCAGCATTTT. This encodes CASSLILGQSSNQPQHF.

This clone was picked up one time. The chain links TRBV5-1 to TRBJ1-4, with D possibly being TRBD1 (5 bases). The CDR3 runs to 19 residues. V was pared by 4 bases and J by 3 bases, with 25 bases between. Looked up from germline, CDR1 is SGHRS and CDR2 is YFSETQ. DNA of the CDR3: TGCGCCAGCAGCCCTGGAGTGGGGCTCATAGGATCTGCTAATGAAAAACTGTTTTTT. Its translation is CASSPGVGLIGSANEKLFF.